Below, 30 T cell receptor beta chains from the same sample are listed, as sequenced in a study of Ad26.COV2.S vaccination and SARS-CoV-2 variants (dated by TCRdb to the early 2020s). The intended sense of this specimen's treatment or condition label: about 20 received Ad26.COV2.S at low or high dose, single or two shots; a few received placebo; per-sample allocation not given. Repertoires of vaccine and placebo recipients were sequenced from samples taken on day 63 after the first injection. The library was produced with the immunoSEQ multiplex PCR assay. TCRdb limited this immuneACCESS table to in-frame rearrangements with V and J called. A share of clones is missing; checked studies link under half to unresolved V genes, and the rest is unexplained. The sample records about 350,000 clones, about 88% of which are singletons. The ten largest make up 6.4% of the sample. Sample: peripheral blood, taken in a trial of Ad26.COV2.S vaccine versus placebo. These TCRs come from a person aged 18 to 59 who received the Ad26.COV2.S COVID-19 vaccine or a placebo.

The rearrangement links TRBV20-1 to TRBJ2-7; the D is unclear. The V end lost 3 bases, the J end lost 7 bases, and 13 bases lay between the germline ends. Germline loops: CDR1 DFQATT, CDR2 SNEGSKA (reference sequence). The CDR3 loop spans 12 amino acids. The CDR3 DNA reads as TGCAGTGCTAGTCTCCAGGCTAAAGAGCAGTACTTC. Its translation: CSASLQAKEQYF.

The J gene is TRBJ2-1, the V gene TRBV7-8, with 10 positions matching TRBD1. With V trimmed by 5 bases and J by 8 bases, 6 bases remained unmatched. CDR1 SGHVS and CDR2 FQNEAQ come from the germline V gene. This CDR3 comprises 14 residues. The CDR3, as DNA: TGTGCCAGCAGCCCAGAGGGGACAGGGGATGAGCAGTTCTTC. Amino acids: CASSPEGTGDEQFF.

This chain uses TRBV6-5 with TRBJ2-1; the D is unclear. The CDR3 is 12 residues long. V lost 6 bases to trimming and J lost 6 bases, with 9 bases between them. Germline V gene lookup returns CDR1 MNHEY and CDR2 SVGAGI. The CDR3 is CASRGSTNEQFF. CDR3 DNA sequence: TGTGCCAGCAGGGGATCTACCAATGAGCAGTTCTTC.

The CDR3 bases are TGTGCCTGGAGTGTGGGATTGGGACTCTCGACCTGGGGGACCTACGAGCAGTACTTC. Translated: CAWSVGLGLSTWGTYEQYF. The gene calls are TRBV30 and TRBJ2-7, with a weak D call TRBD2 (6 bases). The CDR3 is 19 residues long. The V end lost 0 bases, the J end lost 2 bases, and 26 bases lay between the germline ends. Germline CDR1 GTSNPN, CDR2 SVGIG (reference sequence).

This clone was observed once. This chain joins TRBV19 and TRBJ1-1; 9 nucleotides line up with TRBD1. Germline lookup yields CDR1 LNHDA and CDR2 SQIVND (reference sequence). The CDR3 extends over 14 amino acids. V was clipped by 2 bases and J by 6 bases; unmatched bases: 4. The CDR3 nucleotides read TGTGCCAGTAGTATAACAGGGGGCGCGGCTGAAGCTTTCTTT. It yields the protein CASSITGGAAEAFF.

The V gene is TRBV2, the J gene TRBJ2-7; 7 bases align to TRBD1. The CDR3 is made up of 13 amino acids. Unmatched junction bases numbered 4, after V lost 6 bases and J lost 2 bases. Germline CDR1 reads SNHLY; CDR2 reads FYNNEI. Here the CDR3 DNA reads TGTGCCAGCAGAGGGGACAGTCCCTACGAGCAGTACTTC. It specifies CASRGDSPYEQYF.

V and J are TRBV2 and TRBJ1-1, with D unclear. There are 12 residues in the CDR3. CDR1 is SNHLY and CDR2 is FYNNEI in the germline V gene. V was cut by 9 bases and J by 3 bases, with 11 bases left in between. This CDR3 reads CARGSEDTEAFF. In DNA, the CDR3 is TGTGCCAGGGGGTCGGAGGACACTGAAGCTTTCTTT.

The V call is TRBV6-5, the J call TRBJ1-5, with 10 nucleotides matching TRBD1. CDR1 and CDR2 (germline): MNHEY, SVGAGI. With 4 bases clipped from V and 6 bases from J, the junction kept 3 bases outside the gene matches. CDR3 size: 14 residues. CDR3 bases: TGTGCCAGCAGTTCCGGGACAGGGGTTCAGCCCCAGCATTTT. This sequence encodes CASSSGTGVQPQHF.

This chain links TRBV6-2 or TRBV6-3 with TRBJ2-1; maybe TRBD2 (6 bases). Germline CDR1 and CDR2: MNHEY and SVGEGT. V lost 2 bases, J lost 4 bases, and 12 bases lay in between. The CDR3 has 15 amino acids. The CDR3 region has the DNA TGTGCCAGCAGTTACGAGAGCGGACTATACAATGAGCAGTTCTTC. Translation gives CASSYESGLYNEQFF.

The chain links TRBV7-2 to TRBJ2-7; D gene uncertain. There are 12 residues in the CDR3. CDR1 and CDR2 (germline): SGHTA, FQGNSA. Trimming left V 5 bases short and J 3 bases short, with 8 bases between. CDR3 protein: CASSTHSYEQYF. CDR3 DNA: TGTGCCAGCAGCACACACAGCTACGAGCAGTACTTC.

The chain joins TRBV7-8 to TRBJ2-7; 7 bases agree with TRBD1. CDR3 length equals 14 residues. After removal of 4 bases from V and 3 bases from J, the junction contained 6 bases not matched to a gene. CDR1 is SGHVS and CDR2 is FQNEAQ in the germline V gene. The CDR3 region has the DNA TGTGCCAGCAGCTCCAGACAGGGCAGCTACGAGCAGTACTTC. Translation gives CASSSRQGSYEQYF.

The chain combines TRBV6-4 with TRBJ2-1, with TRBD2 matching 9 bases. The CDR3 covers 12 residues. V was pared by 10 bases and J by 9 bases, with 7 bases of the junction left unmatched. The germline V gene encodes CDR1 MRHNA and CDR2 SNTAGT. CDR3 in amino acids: CATTSSGTEQFF. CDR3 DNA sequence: TGTGCCACTACCTCTAGCGGGACTGAGCAGTTCTTC.

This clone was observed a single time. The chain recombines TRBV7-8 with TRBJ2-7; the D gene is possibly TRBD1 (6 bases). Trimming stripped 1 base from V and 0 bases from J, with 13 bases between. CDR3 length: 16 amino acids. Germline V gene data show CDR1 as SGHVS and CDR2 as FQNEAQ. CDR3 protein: CASSLVGVTGSYEQYF. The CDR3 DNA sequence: TGTGCCAGCAGCTTAGTGGGGGTGACAGGCTCCTACGAGCAGTACTTC.

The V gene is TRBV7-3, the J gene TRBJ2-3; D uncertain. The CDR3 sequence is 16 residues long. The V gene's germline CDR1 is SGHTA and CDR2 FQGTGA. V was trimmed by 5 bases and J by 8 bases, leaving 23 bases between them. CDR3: CASSLPRTREGRTQYF. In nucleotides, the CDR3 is TGTGCCAGCAGCCTCCCCAGGACGAGAGAAGGACGTACGCAGTATTTT.

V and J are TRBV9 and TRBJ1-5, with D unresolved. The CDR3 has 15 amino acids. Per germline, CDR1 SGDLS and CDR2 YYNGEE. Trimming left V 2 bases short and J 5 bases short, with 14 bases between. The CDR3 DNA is TGTGCCAGCAGCGTGGGTCTTCTTAAGGATCAGCCCCAGCATTTT. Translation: CASSVGLLKDQPQHF.

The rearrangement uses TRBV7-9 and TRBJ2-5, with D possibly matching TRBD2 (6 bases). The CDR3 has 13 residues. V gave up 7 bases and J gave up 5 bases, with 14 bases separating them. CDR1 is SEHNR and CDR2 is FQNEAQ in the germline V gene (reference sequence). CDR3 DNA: TGTGCCAGCACCCCGTGGGGGGAGGAGACCCAGTACTTC. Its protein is CASTPWGEETQYF.

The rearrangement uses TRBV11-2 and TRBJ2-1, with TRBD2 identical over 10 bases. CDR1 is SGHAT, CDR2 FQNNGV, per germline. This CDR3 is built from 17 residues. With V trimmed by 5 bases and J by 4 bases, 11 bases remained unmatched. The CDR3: CASSPGGAGGPYNEQFF. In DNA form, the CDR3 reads TGTGCCAGCAGCCCGGGGGGAGCGGGGGGGCCTTACAATGAGCAGTTCTTC.

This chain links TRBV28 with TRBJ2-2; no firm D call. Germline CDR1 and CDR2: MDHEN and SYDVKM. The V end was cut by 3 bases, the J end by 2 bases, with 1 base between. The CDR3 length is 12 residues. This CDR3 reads CASSFNTGELFF. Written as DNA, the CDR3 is TGTGCCAGCAGTTTTAACACCGGGGAGCTGTTTTTT.

CDR3 protein: CASSQDPGQGQEQYF. For the CDR3, the DNA is TGCGCCAGCAGCCAAGATCCGGGGCAGGGTCAGGAGCAGTACTTC. The chain is built from TRBV4-1 and TRBJ2-7; D tentatively reads TRBD1 or TRBD2 (5 bases each). Trimming took off 0 bases at V and 7 bases at J, with 16 bases between the two ends. The CDR3 extends over 15 amino acids. The V gene's germline CDR1 is MGHRA and CDR2 YSYEKL.

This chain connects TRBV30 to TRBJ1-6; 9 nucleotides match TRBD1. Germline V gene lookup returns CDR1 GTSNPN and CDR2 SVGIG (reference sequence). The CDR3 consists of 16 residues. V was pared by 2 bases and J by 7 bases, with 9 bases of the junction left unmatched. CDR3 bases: TGTGCCTGGAGTTCTGGGACAGGGATCGGAAATTCACCCCTCCACTTT. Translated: CAWSSGTGIGNSPLHF.

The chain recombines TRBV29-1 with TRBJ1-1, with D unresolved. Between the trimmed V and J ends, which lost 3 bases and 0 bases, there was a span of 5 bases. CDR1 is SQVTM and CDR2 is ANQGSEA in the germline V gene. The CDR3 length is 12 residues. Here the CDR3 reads CSVEGLNTEAFF. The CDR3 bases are TGCAGCGTTGAGGGCTTGAACACTGAAGCTTTCTTT.

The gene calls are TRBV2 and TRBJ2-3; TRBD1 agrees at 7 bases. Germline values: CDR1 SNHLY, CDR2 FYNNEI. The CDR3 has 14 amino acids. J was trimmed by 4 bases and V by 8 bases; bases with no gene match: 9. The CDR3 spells CASRTEGAPDTQYF. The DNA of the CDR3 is TGTGCCAGCCGGACAGAGGGGGCGCCAGATACGCAGTATTTT.

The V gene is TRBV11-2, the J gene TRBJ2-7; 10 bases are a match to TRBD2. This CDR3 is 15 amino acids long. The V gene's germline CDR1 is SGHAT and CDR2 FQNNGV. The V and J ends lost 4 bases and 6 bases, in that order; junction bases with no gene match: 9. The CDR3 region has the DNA TGTGCCAGCAGCTCCTCTAGCGGGAGTCCTTCCGAGCAGTACTTC. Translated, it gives CASSSSSGSPSEQYF.

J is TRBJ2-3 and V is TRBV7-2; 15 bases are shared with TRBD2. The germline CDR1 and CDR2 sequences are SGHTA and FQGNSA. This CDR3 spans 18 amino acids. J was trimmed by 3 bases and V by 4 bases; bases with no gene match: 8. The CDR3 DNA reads TGTGCCAGCAGCTCCGGACTAGCGGGGGGGCCGTGGACAGATACGCAGTATTTT. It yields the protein CASSSGLAGGPWTDTQYF.

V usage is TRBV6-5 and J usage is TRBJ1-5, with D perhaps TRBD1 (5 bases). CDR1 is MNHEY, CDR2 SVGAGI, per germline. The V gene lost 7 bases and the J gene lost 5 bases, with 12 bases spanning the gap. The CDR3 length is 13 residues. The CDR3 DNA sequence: TGTGCCAGCATCAGACAGAACGATCAGCCCCAGCATTTT. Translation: CASIRQNDQPQHF.

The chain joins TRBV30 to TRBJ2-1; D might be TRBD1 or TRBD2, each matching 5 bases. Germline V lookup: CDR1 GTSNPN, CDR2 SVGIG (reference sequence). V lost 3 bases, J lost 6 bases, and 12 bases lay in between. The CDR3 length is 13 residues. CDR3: CAWSHGTFNEQFF. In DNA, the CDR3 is TGTGCCTGGAGCCACGGGACCTTCAATGAGCAGTTCTTC.

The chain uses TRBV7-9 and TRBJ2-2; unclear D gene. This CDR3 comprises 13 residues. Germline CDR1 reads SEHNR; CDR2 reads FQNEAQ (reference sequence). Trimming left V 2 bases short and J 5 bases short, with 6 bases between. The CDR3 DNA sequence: TGTGCCAGCAGCTTAATGGAAACCGGGGAGCTGTTTTTT. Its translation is CASSLMETGELFF.

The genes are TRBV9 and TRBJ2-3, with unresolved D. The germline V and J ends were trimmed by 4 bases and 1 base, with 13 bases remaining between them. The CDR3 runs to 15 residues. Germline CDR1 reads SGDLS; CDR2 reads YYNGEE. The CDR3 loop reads CASSPWVSGTDTQYF. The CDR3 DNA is TGTGCCAGCAGCCCCTGGGTTAGTGGCACAGATACGCAGTATTTT.

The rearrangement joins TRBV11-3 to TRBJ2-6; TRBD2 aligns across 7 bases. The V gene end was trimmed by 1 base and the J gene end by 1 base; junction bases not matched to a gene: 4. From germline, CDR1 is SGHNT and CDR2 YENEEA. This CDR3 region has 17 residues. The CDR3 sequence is CASSLAGGVSGANVLTF. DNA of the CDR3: TGTGCCAGCAGCTTAGCGGGGGGAGTGTCTGGGGCCAACGTCCTGACTTTC.

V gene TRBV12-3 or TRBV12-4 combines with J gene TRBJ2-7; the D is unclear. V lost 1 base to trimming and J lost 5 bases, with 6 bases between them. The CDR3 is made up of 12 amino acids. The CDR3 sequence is CASSLEGNEQYF. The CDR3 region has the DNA TGTGCCAGCAGTTTAGAGGGAAACGAGCAGTACTTC.